A single TCR beta chain is shown here with its context. This CDR3 region has 15 residues. CDR1 SGHTA and CDR2 FQGTGA come from the germline V gene. V lost 6 bases and J 1 base, leaving 13 bases between the germline ends. As to time point: pretreatment peripheral blood. The entry originates in a study of PD-L1 blockade in urothelial cancer. Whole-study context: Reported median T cell count for blood samples was 130,000 to 150,000.

Measured with immunoSEQ multiplex PCR; TCRdb has only the in-frame clones, and not every one. The sample records about 56,000 clones, 65% to 90% being singletons. This TCR was recovered from a man in his sixties or seventies with urothelial cancer. The sequenced sample was PBMCs, obtained around atezolizumab (anti-PD-L1) treatment. The chain carries TRBV7-3 and TRBJ2-1; no clear D gene. The CDR3 bases are TGTGCCAGCAGGCTCGAGCGAGGATCCTACAATGAGCAGTTCTTC. Encoded protein: CASRLERGSYNEQFF.